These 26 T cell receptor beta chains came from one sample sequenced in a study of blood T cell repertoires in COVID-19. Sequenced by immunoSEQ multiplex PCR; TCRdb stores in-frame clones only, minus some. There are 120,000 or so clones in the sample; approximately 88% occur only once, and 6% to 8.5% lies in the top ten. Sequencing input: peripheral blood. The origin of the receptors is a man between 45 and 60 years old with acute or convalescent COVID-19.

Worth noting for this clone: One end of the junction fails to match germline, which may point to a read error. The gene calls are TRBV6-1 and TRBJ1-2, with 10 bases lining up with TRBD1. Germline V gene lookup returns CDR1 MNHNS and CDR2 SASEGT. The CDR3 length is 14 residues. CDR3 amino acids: CASREDRGPYGYTF. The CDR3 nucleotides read TGTGCCAGCAGGGAAGACAGGGGGCCCTATGGCTACACCTTC.

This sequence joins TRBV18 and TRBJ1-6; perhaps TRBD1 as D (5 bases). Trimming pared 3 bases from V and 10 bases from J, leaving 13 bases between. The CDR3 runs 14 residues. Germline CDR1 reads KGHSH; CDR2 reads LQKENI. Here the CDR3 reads CASSPSGSDSPLHF. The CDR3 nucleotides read TGTGCCAGCTCACCTTCAGGGTCCGACTCACCCCTCCACTTT.

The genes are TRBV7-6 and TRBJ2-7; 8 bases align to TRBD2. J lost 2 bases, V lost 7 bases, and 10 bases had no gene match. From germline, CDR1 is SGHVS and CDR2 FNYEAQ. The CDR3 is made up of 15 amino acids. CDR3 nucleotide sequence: TGTGCCAGCACCCCGGGACTAGGCATACCCTACGAGCAGTACTTC. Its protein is CASTPGLGIPYEQYF.

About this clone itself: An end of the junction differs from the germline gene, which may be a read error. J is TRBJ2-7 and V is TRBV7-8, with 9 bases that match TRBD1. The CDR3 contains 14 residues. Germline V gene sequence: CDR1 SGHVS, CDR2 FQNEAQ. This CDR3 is CASSIAGTGREQYF. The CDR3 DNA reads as TGTGCCAGCAGCATAGCCGGGACAGGGCGTGAGCAGTACTTC.

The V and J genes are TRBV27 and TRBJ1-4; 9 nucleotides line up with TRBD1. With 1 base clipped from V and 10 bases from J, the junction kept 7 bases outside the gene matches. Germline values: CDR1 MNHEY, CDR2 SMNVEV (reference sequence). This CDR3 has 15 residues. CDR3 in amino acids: CASSLYGDRVGKLFF. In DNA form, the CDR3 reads TGTGCCAGCAGTTTATACGGGGACAGGGTTGGAAAACTGTTTTTT.

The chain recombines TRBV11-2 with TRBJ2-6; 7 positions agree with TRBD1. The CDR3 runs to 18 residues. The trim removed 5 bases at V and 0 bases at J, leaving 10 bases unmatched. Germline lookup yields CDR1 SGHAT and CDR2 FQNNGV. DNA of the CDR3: TGTGCCAGCAGCGCGACAGGGTCCCCCCGCTCTGGGGCCAACGTCCTGACTTTC. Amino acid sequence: CASSATGSPRSGANVLTF.

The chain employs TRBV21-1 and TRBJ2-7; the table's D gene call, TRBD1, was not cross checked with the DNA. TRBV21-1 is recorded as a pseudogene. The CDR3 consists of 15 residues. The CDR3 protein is CASSKYRTALYEQYF. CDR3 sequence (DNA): TGTGCCAGCAGCAAATATCGGACAGCGCTCTACGAGCAGTACTTC.

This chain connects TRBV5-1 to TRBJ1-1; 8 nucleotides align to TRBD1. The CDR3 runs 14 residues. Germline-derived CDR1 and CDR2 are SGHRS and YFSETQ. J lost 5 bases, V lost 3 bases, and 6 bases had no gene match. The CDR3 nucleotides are TGCGCCAGCAGCTCCGGGACAGGAGTAACTGAAGCTTTCTTT. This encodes CASSSGTGVTEAFF.

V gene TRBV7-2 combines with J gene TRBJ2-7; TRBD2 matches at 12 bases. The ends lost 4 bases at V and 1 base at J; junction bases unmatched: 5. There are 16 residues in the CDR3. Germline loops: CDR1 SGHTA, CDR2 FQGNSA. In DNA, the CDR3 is TGTGCCAGCAGCTCATGGACTAGCGGGGCATCCTACGAGCAGTACTTC. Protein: CASSSWTSGASYEQYF.

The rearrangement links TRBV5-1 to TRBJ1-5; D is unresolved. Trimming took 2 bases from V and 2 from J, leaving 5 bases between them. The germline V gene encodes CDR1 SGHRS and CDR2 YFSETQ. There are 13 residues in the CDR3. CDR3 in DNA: TGCGCCAGCAGCTTTGTCGGCAATCAGCCCCAGCATTTT. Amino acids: CASSFVGNQPQHF.

The CDR3 DNA reads TGTGCCATCAGTGAGGCCCGGGACAGCATATCCTACACCTTC. It yields the protein CAISEARDSISYTF. This chain connects TRBV10-3 to TRBJ1-2; TRBD1 matches at 7 bases. The CDR3 is 14 amino acids. Germline CDR1 and CDR2: ENHRY and SYGVKD. The V and J ends lost 2 bases and 10 bases, in that order; junction bases with no gene match: 10.

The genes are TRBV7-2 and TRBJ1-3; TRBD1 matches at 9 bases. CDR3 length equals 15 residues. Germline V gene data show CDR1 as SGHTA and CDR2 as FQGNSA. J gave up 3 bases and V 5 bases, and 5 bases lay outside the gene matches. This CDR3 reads CASSTMDRGGNTIYF. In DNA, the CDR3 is TGTGCCAGCAGCACCATGGACAGGGGTGGAAACACCATATATTTT.

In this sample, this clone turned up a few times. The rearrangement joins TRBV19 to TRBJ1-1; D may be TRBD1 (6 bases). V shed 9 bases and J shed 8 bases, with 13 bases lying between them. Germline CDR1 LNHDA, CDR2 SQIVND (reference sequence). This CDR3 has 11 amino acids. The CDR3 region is CASGQFIEAFF. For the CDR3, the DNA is TGTGCCAGCGGACAGTTCATCGAAGCTTTCTTT.

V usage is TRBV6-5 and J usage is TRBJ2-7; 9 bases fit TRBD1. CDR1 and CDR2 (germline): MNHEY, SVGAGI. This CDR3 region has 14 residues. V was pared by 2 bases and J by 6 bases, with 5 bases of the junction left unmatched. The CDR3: CASSYSRDRAEQYF. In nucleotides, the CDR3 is TGTGCCAGCAGTTACAGCCGGGACAGGGCCGAGCAGTACTTC.

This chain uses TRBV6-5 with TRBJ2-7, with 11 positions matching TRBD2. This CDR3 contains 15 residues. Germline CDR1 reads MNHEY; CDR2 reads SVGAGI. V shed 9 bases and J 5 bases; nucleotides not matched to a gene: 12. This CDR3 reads CASYLTSGRVNEQYF. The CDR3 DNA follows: TGTGCCAGTTACTTAACTAGCGGGAGAGTGAACGAGCAGTACTTC.

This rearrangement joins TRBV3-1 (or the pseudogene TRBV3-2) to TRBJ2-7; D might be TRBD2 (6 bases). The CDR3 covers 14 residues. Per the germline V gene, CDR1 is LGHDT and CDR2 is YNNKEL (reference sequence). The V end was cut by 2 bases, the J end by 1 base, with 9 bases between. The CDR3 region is CASSQMGRSYEQYF. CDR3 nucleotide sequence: TGTGCCAGCAGCCAAATGGGGAGGTCCTACGAGCAGTACTTC.

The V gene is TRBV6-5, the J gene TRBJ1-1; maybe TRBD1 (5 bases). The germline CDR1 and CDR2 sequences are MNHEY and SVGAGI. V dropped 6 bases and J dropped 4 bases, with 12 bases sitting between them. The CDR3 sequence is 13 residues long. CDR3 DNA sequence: TGTGCCAGCAGGGTAGGGGAGGGCACTGAAGCTTTCTTT. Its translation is CASRVGEGTEAFF.

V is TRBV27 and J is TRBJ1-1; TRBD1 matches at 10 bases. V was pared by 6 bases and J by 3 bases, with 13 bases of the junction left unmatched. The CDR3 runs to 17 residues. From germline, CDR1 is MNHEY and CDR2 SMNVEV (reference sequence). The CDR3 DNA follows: TGTGCCAGCAGACCAATTAGGGACAGGGGTTGGGACACTGAAGCTTTCTTT. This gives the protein CASRPIRDRGWDTEAFF.

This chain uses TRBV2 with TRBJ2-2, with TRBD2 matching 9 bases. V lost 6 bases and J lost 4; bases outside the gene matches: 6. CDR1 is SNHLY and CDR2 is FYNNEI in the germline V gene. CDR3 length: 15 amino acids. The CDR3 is CASREREEFTGELFF. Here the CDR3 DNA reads TGTGCCAGCAGAGAGCGGGAGGAGTTCACCGGGGAGCTGTTTTTT.

The DNA for the CDR3 is TGTGCCAGCAGCTTTAGCCCCCCCGTGCCCCAGCCCTACAATGAGCAGTTCTTC. Translated, it gives CASSFSPPVPQPYNEQFF. The genes are TRBV7-2 and TRBJ2-1, with D unresolved. V gave up 3 bases and J gave up 2 bases, with 20 bases separating them. The CDR3 has 18 residues. Germline lookup yields CDR1 SGHTA and CDR2 FQGNSA.

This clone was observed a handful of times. This chain's CDR3 is CASSSGGFSYNSPLHF. In nucleotides, the CDR3 is TGTGCCAGCAGTTCGGGGGGTTTCTCCTATAATTCACCCCTCCACTTT. The gene calls are TRBV27 and TRBJ1-6, with D possibly being TRBD1 (5 bases). V was clipped by 4 bases and J by 0 bases, with 10 bases between them. In germline, CDR1 is MNHEY, CDR2 SMNVEV (reference sequence). The CDR3 covers 16 residues.

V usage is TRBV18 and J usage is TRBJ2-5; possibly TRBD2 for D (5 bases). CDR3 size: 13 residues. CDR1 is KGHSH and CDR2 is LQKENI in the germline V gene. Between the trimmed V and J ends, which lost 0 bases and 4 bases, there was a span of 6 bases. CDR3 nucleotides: TGTGCCAGCTCACCACCGGCGGGAGAGACCCAGTACTTC. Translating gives CASSPPAGETQYF.

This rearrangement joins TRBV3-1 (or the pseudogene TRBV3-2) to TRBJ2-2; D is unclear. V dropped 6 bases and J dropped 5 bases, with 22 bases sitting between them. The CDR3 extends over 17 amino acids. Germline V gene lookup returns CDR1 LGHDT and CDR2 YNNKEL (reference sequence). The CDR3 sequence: CASREIRGSKVTGELFF. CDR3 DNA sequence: TGTGCCAGCAGAGAAATCCGCGGTTCCAAGGTGACCGGGGAGCTGTTTTTT.

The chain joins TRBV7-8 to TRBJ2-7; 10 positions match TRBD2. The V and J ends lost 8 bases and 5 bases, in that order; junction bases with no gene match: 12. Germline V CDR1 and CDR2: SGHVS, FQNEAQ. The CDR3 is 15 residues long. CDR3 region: CASGLTSGRANEQYF. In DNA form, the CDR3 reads TGTGCCAGCGGATTAACGAGCGGGAGGGCCAACGAGCAGTACTTC.

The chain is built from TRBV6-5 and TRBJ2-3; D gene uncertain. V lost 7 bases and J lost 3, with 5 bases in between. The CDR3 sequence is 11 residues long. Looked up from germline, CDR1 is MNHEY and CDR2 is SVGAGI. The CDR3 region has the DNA TGTGCCAGCAAAGAGACAGATACGCAGTATTTT. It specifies CASKETDTQYF.

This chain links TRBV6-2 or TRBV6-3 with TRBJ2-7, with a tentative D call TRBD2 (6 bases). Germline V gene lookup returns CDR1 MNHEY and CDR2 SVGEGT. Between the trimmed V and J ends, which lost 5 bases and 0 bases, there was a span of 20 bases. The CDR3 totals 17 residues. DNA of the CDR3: TGTGCCAGCAGTCCCTTAGGAGGGCGGGGAAGCTCCTACGAGCAGTACTTC. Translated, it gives CASSPLGGRGSSYEQYF.